The rows below give T cell receptor beta chains drawn from one sample of a study of cytomegalovirus exposure and HLA in healthy donors. TCRdb's table, derived via immunoSEQ multiplex PCR, lists solely in-frame clones and lacks some. This repertoire comprises approximately 60,000 clones; its ten largest clones make up under 7%. Specimen: PBMCs. The origin of the receptors is a man aged 25 to 40 in good health and CMV-seropositive. Each CDR3 is given with its conserved first and last residue. Fields, in order: clone size, V gene, J gene, D gene, CDR3 protein, CDR3 DNA. D genes are given only for firm matches. Not every row has a clone size; where given, it reads once, few, many or a size class.

>.|TRBV7-9|TRBJ2-7|.
CASSLVTGNYEQYF
TGTGCCAGCAGCTTAGTCACAGGGAACTACGAGCAGTACTTC
>.|TRBV4-1|TRBJ1-4|.
CASGRLLGGEKLFF
TGCGCCAGCGGCCGTTTATTGGGGGGTGAAAAACTGTTTTTT
>.|TRBV5-6|TRBJ1-3|.
CASSSGTLEGNTIYF
TGTGCCAGCAGCTCCGGGACACTGGAGGGAAACACCATATATTTT
>.|TRBV30|TRBJ2-7|.
CAWSALVGDRPYEQYF
TGTGCCTGGAGTGCGTTAGTAGGAGACAGACCCTACGAGCAGTACTTC
>.|TRBV29-1|TRBJ1-1|.
CSVEDRVGRPEAFF
TGCAGCGTTGAAGACAGGGTAGGTAGACCGGAAGCTTTCTTT
>.|TRBV6-1|TRBJ2-5|.
CASSRDIGEETQYF
TGTGCCAGCAGTAGGGACATCGGGGAAGAGACCCAGTACTTC
>.|TRBV6-6|TRBJ1-5|.
CASSPREKSQPQHF
TGTGCCAGCAGCCCCCGGGAGAAGAGCCAGCCCCAGCATTTT
>.|TRBV7-2|TRBJ1-2|TRBD1
CASSLMGQRGYTF
TGTGCCAGCAGCTTAATGGGACAGAGGGGCTACACCTTC
>.|TRBV9|TRBJ1-6|TRBD1
CASSRQGEDSPLHF
TGTGCCAGCAGCCGTCAGGGGGAGGATTCACCCCTCCACTTT
>.|TRBV6-5|TRBJ2-1|.
CASSYGELGYEQFF
TGTGCCAGCAGTTACGGGGAACTAGGCTATGAGCAGTTCTTC
>.|TRBV19|TRBJ2-1|TRBD2
CASSISGGSYNEQFF
TGTGCCAGTAGTATTAGCGGGGGCTCCTACAATGAGCAGTTCTTC
>.|TRBV6-1|TRBJ2-5|.
CASRSLALLRETQYF
TGTGCCAGCAGGTCGTTAGCGCTCCTCCGGGAGACCCAGTACTTC
>.|TRBV28|TRBJ2-7|.
CASSATGTYYEQYF
TGTGCCAGCAGTGCGACCGGGACTTACTACGAGCAGTACTTC
>.|TRBV10-3|TRBJ2-7|.
CAIGQEALGEQYF
TGTGCCATCGGGCAGGAAGCCCTCGGCGAGCAGTACTTC
>.|TRBV11-3|TRBJ2-7|.
CASSFRQEASYEQYF
TGTGCCAGCAGCTTCCGACAGGAAGCCTCCTACGAGCAGTACTTC
>.|TRBV4-1|TRBJ2-1|.
CASSKGPSSDNEQFF
TGCGCCAGCAGCAAGGGGCCCAGCTCCGACAATGAGCAGTTCTTC
>.|TRBV5-1|TRBJ2-7|TRBD1
CASSSGQLPYEQYF
TGCGCCAGCAGCTCGGGACAGTTACCCTACGAGCAGTACTTC
>.|TRBV6-5|TRBJ2-7|TRBD2
CASSGGASGSYEQYF
TGTGCCAGCAGCGGGGGGGCTAGCGGATCCTACGAGCAGTACTTC
>.|TRBV9|TRBJ1-2|.
CASSVQQGGGYTF
TGTGCCAGCAGCGTACAACAGGGTGGCGGCTACACCTTC
>.|TRBV6-1|TRBJ1-5|.
CASRGHPSNQPQHF
TGTGCCAGCAGGGGACACCCTAGCAATCAGCCCCAGCATTTT
>.|TRBV7-9|TRBJ2-3|.
CASSSSDTQYF
TGTGCCAGCAGCTCTAGCGATACGCAGTATTTT
>.|TRBV6-5|TRBJ2-5|TRBD1
CASSRTGRWETQYF
TGTGCCAGCAGCCGGACAGGGAGATGGGAGACCCAGTACTTC
>.|TRBV4-2|TRBJ2-3|TRBD2
CASTGEGSTDTQYF
TGTGCCAGCACGGGGGAGGGATCCACAGATACGCAGTATTTT
>.|TRBV7-9|TRBJ2-3|TRBD2
CASSLGILAGLDTQYF
TGTGCCAGCAGCTTAGGAATACTAGCGGGTTTGGATACGCAGTATTTT
>.|TRBV6-5|TRBJ2-7|TRBD1
CASKRDRDGYEQYF
TGTGCCAGCAAGCGTGACAGGGATGGTTACGAGCAGTACTTC
>.|TRBV4-1|TRBJ1-4|.
CASRGETGDEKLFF
TGCGCCAGCCGGGGTGAGACAGGCGACGAAAAACTGTTTTTT
>.|TRBV9|TRBJ1-5|.
CASSGGGAGNQPQHF
TGTGCCAGCAGCGGAGGGGGGGCAGGAAATCAGCCCCAGCATTTT
>.|TRBV4-2|TRBJ1-5|.
CASSQSGTDNQPQHF
TGTGCCAGCAGCCAATCCGGGACTGACAATCAGCCCCAGCATTTT
>.|TRBV7-9|TRBJ2-7|TRBD2
CASSNRLAGSLYEQYF
TGTGCCAGCAGCAACAGACTAGCGGGAAGCTTATACGAGCAGTACTTC
>medium-sized|TRBV30|TRBJ1-5|TRBD1
CAWSRTGASNQPQHF
TGTGCCTGGAGCCGGACAGGTGCTAGCAATCAGCCCCAGCATTTT
>.|TRBV15|TRBJ2-4|TRBD1
CATSRDGPGQGGNIQYF
TGTGCCACCAGCAGGGACGGACCCGGACAGGGGGGAAACATTCAGTACTTC
>.|TRBV10-3|TRBJ2-3|TRBD2
CAIRASGIADTQYF
TGTGCCATCAGGGCTAGCGGGATAGCAGATACGCAGTATTTT
>.|TRBV11-3|TRBJ1-4|.
CASSLRGSSYEKLFF
TGTGCCAGCAGCTTAAGAGGGTCTTCGTATGAAAAACTGTTTTTT
>.|TRBV7-6|TRBJ2-5|.
CASSFVNGRETQYF
TGTGCCAGCAGCTTCGTAAACGGGAGAGAGACCCAGTACTTC
>.|TRBV27|TRBJ2-3|.
CAPPAGTPTDTQYF
TGTGCCCCCCCGGCGGGGACCCCCACAGATACGCAGTATTTT
>.|TRBV29-1|TRBJ1-5|.
CSVAQNSNQPQHF
TGCAGCGTTGCACAAAATAGCAATCAGCCCCAGCATTTT
>.|TRBV2|TRBJ1-1|TRBD1
CASREGAAFF
TGTGCCAGCAGAGAGGGGGCGGCTTTCTTT
>.|TRBV30|TRBJ2-7|.
CAWSVLSSSYEQYF
TGTGCCTGGAGTGTACTTAGTAGCTCCTACGAGCAGTACTTC
>.|TRBV30|TRBJ2-7|.
CAWSTLRVAVPNSYEQYF
TGTGCCTGGAGTACCCTGCGGGTAGCGGTCCCTAATTCCTACGAGCAGTACTTC
>.|TRBV18|TRBJ2-7|TRBD1
CASSPSRGHHEQYF
TGTGCCAGCTCACCGTCCAGGGGGCACCACGAGCAGTACTTC
>.|TRBV6-5|TRBJ1-2|TRBD1
CASSYSDRVSGYTF
TGTGCCAGCAGTTACTCGGACAGGGTCTCGGGCTACACCTTC
>.|TRBV19|TRBJ1-4|TRBD1
CASSTEGQGPEKLFF
TGTGCCAGTAGTACAGAGGGACAGGGACCCGAAAAACTGTTTTTT
>.|TRBV19|TRBJ1-5|.
CASSIGQGAYNQPQHF
TGTGCCAGTAGTATAGGGCAAGGAGCTTACAATCAGCCCCAGCATTTT
>.|TRBV6-5|TRBJ2-7|.
CASSPTGQWIDEQYF
TGTGCCAGCAGTCCGACCGGACAGTGGATCGACGAGCAGTACTTC
>.|TRBV7-9|TRBJ1-2|.
CASSLGFTDTPFGYTF
TGTGCCAGCAGCCTAGGCTTTACAGATACTCCCTTTGGCTACACCTTC
>.|TRBV11-1|TRBJ2-7|TRBD1
CASGQGTGDEQYF
TGTGCGAGCGGCCAGGGGACAGGGGACGAGCAGTACTTC
>.|TRBV30|TRBJ2-6|.
CAWSKLGGSGTNVLTF
TGTGCCTGGAGTAAGTTAGGGGGATCTGGGACCAACGTCCTGACTTTC
>.|TRBV6-5|TRBJ1-2|TRBD1
CASSYMGQGDQYGYTF
TGTGCCAGCAGTTACATGGGACAGGGGGATCAATATGGCTACACCTTC
>.|TRBV4-2|TRBJ1-1|.
CASSLFPEATEAFF
TGTGCCAGCAGCCTATTCCCTGAAGCTACCGAAGCTTTCTTT
>.|TRBV6-1|TRBJ1-2|TRBD1
CASITQGTGNYGYTF
TGTGCCAGCATTACACAGGGGACGGGTAACTATGGCTACACCTTC
>.|TRBV19|TRBJ1-6|.
CASRPMERDNSPLHF
TGTGCCAGTAGACCAATGGAAAGGGACAATTCACCCCTACACTTT
>.|TRBV5-1|TRBJ2-3|TRBD1
CASSAGGSSTDTQYF
TGCGCCAGCAGCGCAGGGGGCAGCAGCACAGATACGCAGTATTTT
>.|TRBV14|TRBJ1-1|.
CASSRSGWGDTEAFF
TGTGCCAGCAGCCGATCGGGTTGGGGAGACACTGAAGCTTTCTTT
>.|TRBV4-1|TRBJ1-6|.
CASSQERGTNSPLHF
TGCGCCAGCAGCCAAGAAAGGGGTACCAATTCACCCCTACACTTT
>.|TRBV19|TRBJ2-5|TRBD2
CASSRLAGGFVYF
TGTGCCAGTAGTCGGCTAGCGGGGGGGTTCGTTTACTTC
>.|TRBV30|TRBJ2-5|.
CACVAGYQETQYF
TGTGCCTGCGTTGCAGGGTACCAAGAGACCCAGTACTTC
>.|TRBV7-3|TRBJ2-2|TRBD2
CASSPTSGVGGELFF
TGTGCCAGCAGCCCTACTAGCGGGGTTGGCGGGGAGCTGTTTTTT